The source of this T cell receptor (beta chain) is a study of blood T cell repertoires in COVID-19. Study-wide background: The United States, Italy and Spain provided the acute and convalescent COVID-19 samples. The analysed material was cDNA or gDNA that came from T cells, B-cell-depleted T cells, or PBMCs.

In the original analysis: Researchers report that nucleated cell counts were estimated from reference gene primer amplification. Some clones are missing from TCRdb's copy, which holds only in-frame ones; the method was immunoSEQ multiplex PCR. The V and J calls and clone size come from that table; D and trimming were worked out from the DNA. The sample records around 250,000 clones, 84% being singletons. The CDR3 loop spans 15 amino acids. CDR1 SQVTM and CDR2 ANQGSEA come from the germline V gene. V shed 5 bases and J shed 8 bases, with 24 bases lying between them. This clonotype was sampled from a woman aged 40 to 50 who had recovered from COVID-19. The material sequenced was peripheral blood. The chain joins TRBV29-1 to TRBJ1-1; D gene unclear. CDR3 amino acids: CSVKLSVGPQGEAFF. Here the CDR3 DNA reads TGCAGCGTTAAACTTAGCGTTGGACCCCAAGGCGAAGCTTTCTTT.